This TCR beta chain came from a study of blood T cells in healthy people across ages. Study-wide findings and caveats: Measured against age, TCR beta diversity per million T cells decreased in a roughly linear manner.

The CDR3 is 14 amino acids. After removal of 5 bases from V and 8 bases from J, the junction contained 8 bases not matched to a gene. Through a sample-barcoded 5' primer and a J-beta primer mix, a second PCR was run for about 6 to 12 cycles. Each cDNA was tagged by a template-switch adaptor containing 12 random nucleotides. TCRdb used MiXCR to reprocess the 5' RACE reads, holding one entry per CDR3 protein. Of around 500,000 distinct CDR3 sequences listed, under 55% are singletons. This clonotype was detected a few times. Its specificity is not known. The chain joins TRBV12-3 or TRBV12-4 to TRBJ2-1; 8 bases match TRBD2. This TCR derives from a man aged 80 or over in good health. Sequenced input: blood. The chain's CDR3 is CASSLREGLDEQFF. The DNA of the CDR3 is TGTGCCAGCAGTCTCCGGGAGGGCCTAGATGAGCAGTTCTTC.